This entry concerns a single TCR beta chain. What it binds is unknown. This CDR3 has 13 amino acids. V was pared by 4 bases and J by 4 bases, with 1 base of the junction left unmatched. Germline V gene lookup returns CDR1 MNHEY and CDR2 SVGAGI. The protocol was immunoSEQ multiplex PCR, while the TCRdb copy is restricted to in-frame clones and leaves out a portion. The repertoire includes about 420,000 clones, around 87% of them detected once, and less than 4.5% sits in the top ten. This entry comes from a study of Ad26.COV2.S vaccination and SARS-CoV-2 variants. Study-level results: Spike-specific responses of CD8+ and CD4+ T cells were reported to display substantial breadth after vaccination.

Treatment noted: roughly 20 received Ad26.COV2.S at low or high dose, single or two shots; several received placebo; per-sample allocation not given. Day 63 after the first injection of vaccine or placebo was the sampling time. The V gene is TRBV6-5, the J gene TRBJ1-5; 7 bases line up with TRBD1. The sample here was peripheral blood, taken in a trial of Ad26.COV2.S vaccine versus placebo. This TCR derives from a person aged 18-60 years who received the Ad26.COV2.S COVID-19 vaccine or a placebo. In nucleotides, the CDR3 is TGTGCCAGCAGTTCCAGGGGGAATCAGCCCCAGCATTTT. As protein: CASSSRGNQPQHF.